The 28 T cell receptor beta chains listed next were all sequenced from one sample in a study of T-cell reconstitution after alpha-beta-depleted transplantation in children. Unique molecular identifiers were incorporated when the TCRbeta library was constructed. Via MiXCR, TCRdb re-called the PCR reads, giving one row per CDR3 protein. In the table there are 83,000 or so distinct CDR3 sequences, about 8% of which are singletons. Material: PBMCs from the stem cell graft donor, obtained from the stem cell graft. The receptors come from a human donor who donated a stem cell graft to a child with congenital amegakaryocytic thrombocytopenia.

This clonotype was recorded at least ten times. This rearrangement joins TRBV12-3 or TRBV12-4 to TRBJ2-1, with a possible D match to TRBD2 (5 bases). V shed 6 bases and J shed 9 bases, with 18 bases lying between them. This CDR3 region has 14 residues. The CDR3 DNA reads TGTGCCAGCAGCCTAACTAGAGGTTGGGGTGAGCAGTTCTTC. Translated: CASSLTRGWGEQFF.

In this sample, this clonotype turned up many times. This chain connects TRBV3-1 to TRBJ2-1; TRBD1 aligns across 8 bases. V gave up 4 bases and J gave up 0 bases; unmatched junction bases: 8. Germline values: CDR1 LGHDT, CDR2 YNNKEL (reference sequence). CDR3 length equals 17 residues. CDR3 DNA: TGTGCCAGCAGCCGAACCGGGACAGGTCGCTCCTACAATGAGCAGTTCTTC. This gives the protein CASSRTGTGRSYNEQFF.

This clonotype was detected many times. The gene calls are TRBV7-2 and TRBJ2-5, with 7 positions matching TRBD1. Germline loops: CDR1 SGHTA, CDR2 FQGNSA. V lost 5 bases and J lost 1; bases outside the gene matches: 1. The CDR3 has 13 amino acids. The CDR3 DNA reads TGTGCCAGCAGCCGGACAGGCCAAGAGACCCAGTACTTC. It translates to CASSRTGQETQYF.

In this sample, this clonotype turned up many times. The chain recombines TRBV7-8 with TRBJ2-7; D is ambiguous. Trimming took off 5 bases at V and 3 bases at J, with 11 bases between the two ends. Germline V gene lookup returns CDR1 SGHVS and CDR2 FQNEAQ. This CDR3 region has 13 residues. The CDR3 here is CASSGRPNYEQYF. CDR3 DNA sequence: TGTGCCAGCAGCGGGCGGCCCAACTACGAGCAGTACTTC.

V is TRBV5-1 and J is TRBJ2-7, with 9 bases matching TRBD1. The V gene's germline CDR1 is SGHRS and CDR2 YFSETQ. The CDR3 is made up of 15 amino acids. V lost 0 bases to trimming and J lost 4 bases; unmatched junction nucleotides: 5. The CDR3 sequence: CASSLGDRDLYEQYF. In DNA form, the CDR3 reads TGCGCCAGCAGCTTGGGGGACAGGGACCTATACGAGCAGTACTTC.

This clonotype appeared a few times. This chain uses TRBV28 with TRBJ2-1, with 8 bases fitting TRBD1. Germline assignment: CDR1 MDHEN and CDR2 SYDVKM. The CDR3 consists of 13 residues. V shed 7 bases, J shed 6 bases, and the junction held 5 bases outside the gene matches. In nucleotides, the CDR3 is TGTGCCAGCATCCTCACAGGGGGCAATGAGCAGTTCTTC. This sequence encodes CASILTGGNEQFF. Based on the CDR3 plus reference TRBV28 and TRBJ2-1, the full variable domain is DVKVTQSSRYLVKRTGEKVFLECVQDMDHENMFWYRQDPGLGLRLIYFSYDVKMKEKGDIPEGYSVSREKKERFSLILESASTNQTSMYLCASILTGGNEQFFGPGTRLTVL.

In its sample, this clonotype was seen many times. This chain links TRBV18 with TRBJ1-3; D uncertain. V shed 0 bases and J shed 4 bases, with 10 bases lying between them. Germline CDR1 and CDR2: KGHSH and LQKENI. This CDR3 has 15 residues. CDR3 nucleotides: TGTGCCAGCTCACCACCGGAGACCTCCGGAAACACCATATATTTT. Residues: CASSPPETSGNTIYF.

This clonotype was counted at least ten times. This sequence joins TRBV20-1 and TRBJ1-2; 7 bases agree with TRBD1. Germline V CDR1 and CDR2: DFQATT, SNEGSKA (reference sequence). This CDR3 is built from 16 residues. V trimming: 3 bases; J trimming: 0 bases; junction bases outside the gene matches: 10. The CDR3 sequence is CSASYAVRGSNYGYTF. CDR3 nucleotides: TGCAGTGCTAGCTACGCAGTCAGGGGGTCTAACTATGGCTACACCTTC.

The table lists this clonotype with many counts. The chain's CDR3 is CASSHEMTGTGEAFF. For the CDR3, the DNA is TGCGCCAGCAGCCATGAAATGACAGGGACGGGTGAAGCTTTCTTT. This chain joins TRBV4-3 and TRBJ1-1; 7 nucleotides align to TRBD1. J lost 7 bases, V lost 3 bases, and 11 bases had no gene match. Germline CDR1 reads LGHNA; CDR2 reads YSLEER. The CDR3 extends over 15 amino acids.

This clonotype was seen repeatedly, ten times or more. The rearrangement links TRBV7-3 to TRBJ2-1; D unresolved. The CDR3 totals 13 residues. The germline CDR1 and CDR2 sequences are SGHTA and FQGTGA. Trimming left V 1 base short and J 5 bases short, with 6 bases between. In DNA, the CDR3 is TGTGCCAGCAGCTTAAATCTCAACAATGAGCAGTTCTTC. Translated, it gives CASSLNLNNEQFF.

This clonotype was observed many times. The V and J genes are TRBV7-9 and TRBJ2-5, with TRBD2 matching 10 bases. The CDR3 covers 15 residues. V lost 5 bases and J lost 7; bases outside the gene matches: 10. Germline CDR1 SEHNR, CDR2 FQNEAQ (reference sequence). CDR3 in DNA: TGTGCCAGCAGCCGATCTCTAGCGGGAGTTGGGACCCAGTACTTC. This gives the protein CASSRSLAGVGTQYF.

Ten or more counts support this clonotype. The V and J genes are TRBV29-1 and TRBJ1-1; no clear D. Germline V gene data show CDR1 as SQVTM and CDR2 as ANQGSEA. The CDR3 runs to 13 residues. Between the trimmed V and J ends, which lost 2 bases and 3 bases, there was a span of 10 bases. CDR3 DNA sequence: TGCAGCGTTGAAAAAAGTACCTACACTGAAGCTTTCTTT. Protein product: CSVEKSTYTEAFF.

This clonotype was recorded at least ten times. The genes are TRBV7-9 and TRBJ1-5; D ambiguous. V was trimmed by 1 base and J by 8 bases, leaving 15 bases between them. The CDR3 is 15 residues long. The germline V gene has CDR1 SEHNR and CDR2 FQNEAQ (reference sequence). The CDR3 DNA reads as TGTGCCAGCAGCTTAGGGCAGCGGGCCTCTGAGCCCCAGCATTTT. This encodes CASSLGQRASEPQHF.

The table lists this clonotype with many counts. The CDR3 nucleotides are TGTGCCAGTAGTGGGAATTCACCCCTCCACTTT. Its translation is CASSGNSPLHF. V and J are TRBV19 and TRBJ1-6; no firm D call. Trimming cost V 5 bases and J 7 bases, with 3 bases left between them. Germline V lookup: CDR1 LNHDA, CDR2 SQIVND (reference sequence). The CDR3 has 11 residues.

The sample holds many counts of this clonotype. V and J are TRBV6-5 and TRBJ1-5; TRBD1 is a possible D gene (5 bases). The CDR3 sequence is 14 residues long. Germline V gene data show CDR1 as MNHEY and CDR2 as SVGAGI. V lost 4 bases to trimming and J lost 3 bases, with 10 bases between them. The DNA of the CDR3 is TGTGCCAGCAGTTTCCGGGACCTCAATCAGCCCCAGCATTTT. Its protein is CASSFRDLNQPQHF.

This clonotype was seen at least ten times. The chain links TRBV12-3 or TRBV12-4 to TRBJ1-6; possible D gene TRBD1, 5 bases. This CDR3 has 17 amino acids. Trimming cost V 5 bases and J 10 bases, with 24 bases left between them. CDR3 sequence (DNA): TGTGCCAGCAGTCCGAGTTTCAGGGCCGGAGTACACTCACCCCTCCACTTT. Residues: CASSPSFRAGVHSPLHF.

This clonotype was observed at least ten times. No DNA is shown, since the ends of the CDR3 on it are uncertain; the CDR3 is the one TCRdb lists. This sequence joins TRBV20-1 and TRBJ2-7; the table's D call, TRBD1, has no DNA check behind it. Germline V gene data show CDR1 as DFQATT and CDR2 as SNEGSKA (reference sequence). A total of 13 residues make up the CDR3, ends included. The CDR3 spells CSSSGLGPAGQYF.

This clonotype was seen many times. This chain uses TRBV2 with TRBJ1-1, with D uncertain. V was shortened by 6 bases and J by 8 bases, with 10 bases between the two germline ends. CDR3 length: 11 residues. Germline CDR1 reads SNHLY; CDR2 reads FYNNEI. CDR3 DNA sequence: TGTGCCAGCAGCCCCGCGGTCGAAGCTTTCTTT. Amino acids: CASSPAVEAFF.

This clonotype has a count of ten or more. V gene TRBV4-2 combines with J gene TRBJ2-1, with D possibly TRBD2 on 5 matching bases. Trimming stripped 0 bases from V and 5 bases from J, with 11 bases between. This CDR3 region has 15 residues. Germline V gene data show CDR1 as LGHNA and CDR2 as YNFKEQ. CDR3 coding DNA: TGTGCCAGCAGCCAAGAGGGCACTAGGGACAATGAGCAGTTCTTC. Translating gives CASSQEGTRDNEQFF.

This clonotype was observed at least ten times. This chain joins TRBV7-2 and TRBJ2-1; a weak D match, TRBD2 (5 bases). The CDR3 runs to 14 residues. Trimming took 5 bases from V and 7 from J, leaving 15 bases between them. Germline-derived CDR1 and CDR2 are SGHTA and FQGNSA. CDR3 sequence reads: CASSQDHSGNEQFF. The CDR3 bases are TGTGCCAGCAGCCAAGACCACTCGGGGAATGAGCAGTTCTTC.

This clonotype was detected a few times. V gene TRBV5-1 combines with J gene TRBJ2-1, with D perhaps matching TRBD1 (5 bases). Trimming took off 5 bases at V and 5 bases at J, with 11 bases between the two ends. Germline lookup yields CDR1 SGHRS and CDR2 YFSETQ. CDR3 length equals 13 residues. The CDR3 nucleotides are TGCGCCAGCAGTGTCAAGGGGCACAATGAGCAGTTCTTC. Translation: CASSVKGHNEQFF.

This clonotype was seen ten or more times. The chain links TRBV20-1 to TRBJ1-2, with D unclear. The CDR3 has 13 residues. Trimming stripped 2 bases from V and 0 bases from J, with 7 bases between. Germline loops: CDR1 DFQATT, CDR2 SNEGSKA (reference sequence). DNA for the CDR3: TGCAGTGCTAGACCCCTCTCTAACTATGGCTACACCTTC. It is translated as CSARPLSNYGYTF.

This clonotype was found many times. J is TRBJ2-7 and V is TRBV15, with 9 bases matching TRBD1. Germline loops: CDR1 LNHNV, CDR2 YYDKDF (reference sequence). This CDR3 contains 15 residues. After removal of 8 bases from V and 2 bases from J, the junction contained 10 bases not matched to a gene. The chain's CDR3 is CATHDPGQGPYEQYF. For the CDR3, the DNA is TGTGCCACCCACGACCCGGGACAGGGACCCTACGAGCAGTACTTC.

Many counts were recorded for this clonotype. The chain is built from TRBV20-1 and TRBJ2-1, with D perhaps TRBD2 (7 bases). With 5 bases removed from V and 8 bases from J, the gap between germline ends came to 13 bases. The CDR3 consists of 12 residues. Germline loops: CDR1 DFQATT, CDR2 SNEGSKA (reference sequence). CDR3 in DNA: TGCAGTGCTTTCCGGCGGGGGCATGAGCAGTTCTTC. Its protein is CSAFRRGHEQFF.

This clonotype has ten or more counts. The chain has TRBV4-2 and TRBJ1-6, with D possibly TRBD1 on 6 matching bases. V lost 0 bases to trimming and J lost 5 bases, with 11 bases between them. Per the germline V gene, CDR1 is LGHNA and CDR2 is YNFKEQ. The CDR3 consists of 16 residues. CDR3 nucleotide sequence: TGTGCCAGCAGCCAAGAATTCAGGGGAAATAATTCACCCCTCCACTTT. Its translation is CASSQEFRGNNSPLHF.

Many counts were recorded for this clonotype. The chain couples TRBV5-6 to TRBJ2-5; D is undetermined. Looked up from germline, CDR1 is SGHDT and CDR2 is YYEEEE. This CDR3 is 11 amino acids long. The V end was cut by 2 bases, the J end by 3 bases, with 2 bases between. For the CDR3, the DNA is TGTGCCAGCAGCTTCGAAGAGACCCAGTACTTC. Its translation: CASSFEETQYF.

This clonotype has a count of ten or more. The V gene is TRBV6-1, the J gene TRBJ2-2; D is perhaps TRBD2 (6 bases). Germline lookup yields CDR1 MNHNS and CDR2 SASEGT. The V end lost 5 bases, the J end lost 7 bases, and 17 bases lay between the germline ends. This CDR3 spans 15 amino acids. CDR3 nucleotide sequence: TGTGCCAGCAGTCTGGGAGGCGGGCCCCACGGGGAGCTGTTTTTT. Amino acid sequence: CASSLGGGPHGELFF.

A word on this clonotype: It is likely a read error, because the conserved phenylalanine at the end of the CDR3 is missing. The rearrangement joins TRBV20-1 to TRBJ2-5; D might be TRBD1 (5 bases). Germline-derived CDR1 and CDR2 are DFQATT and SNEGSKA (reference sequence). The V gene lost 5 bases and the J gene lost 0 bases, with 16 bases spanning the gap. This CDR3 region has 15 residues. The CDR3 DNA sequence: TGCAGTGCTGACAGCCCGGCAGGGAACCAAGAGACCCAGTACTTG. This sequence encodes CSADSPAGNQETQYL.